Presented here are 24 T cell receptor beta chains from one specimen sequenced in a study of identical twins. TCRdb re-derived calls from the 5' RACE reads in MiXCR, one entry per CDR3 protein. The sample yields around 480,000 distinct CDR3 sequences, 13% to 15% seen once. These sequences were also reported in another study, on yellow fever vaccine responses in identical twins.

The material sequenced was CD4+ T cells sorted from blood. The receptors were sampled from a woman between 18 and 29 years old in good health.

The chain is built from TRBV7-1 and TRBJ2-3, with 8 bases fitting TRBD2. TRBV7-1 is treated as an ORF (open reading frame) with a function not yet certain. The CDR3 has 22 residues. J was trimmed by 4 bases and V by 1 base; bases with no gene match: 25. Written as DNA, the CDR3 is TGTGCCAGCAGCTCAGAGGAAGGGGGGATAGGAGCGGGAGAGGATCCCCCAGATACGCAGTATTTT. Its translation: CASSSEEGGIGAGEDPPDTQYF.

Only a few counts were recorded for this clonotype. The V gene is TRBV20-1, the J gene TRBJ2-2; TRBD2 matches 9 bases. The V gene's germline CDR1 is DFQATT and CDR2 SNEGSKA (reference sequence). The trim removed 5 bases at V and 3 bases at J, leaving 7 bases unmatched. CDR3 length: 15 residues. CDR3 loop: CSAQSGLAYTGELFF. The CDR3 nucleotides are TGCAGTGCTCAATCAGGACTAGCGTACACCGGGGAGCTGTTTTTT.

The J gene is TRBJ2-2, the V gene TRBV15, with 8 bases matching TRBD2. Germline-derived CDR1 and CDR2 are LNHNV and YYDKDF (reference sequence). J lost 7 bases, V lost 1 base, and 8 bases had no gene match. The CDR3 has 16 residues. CDR3: CATSRGASGGGGELFF. The CDR3 DNA is TGTGCCACCAGCAGAGGCGCCAGCGGGGGTGGCGGGGAGCTGTTTTTT.

The gene calls are TRBV12-3 or TRBV12-4 and TRBJ2-4; no reliable D call. V lost 4 bases and J lost 1, with 5 bases in between. This CDR3 is 13 amino acids long. CDR3 bases: TGTGCCAGCAGTTGGTTTGCCAAAAACATTCAGTACTTC. This codes for CASSWFAKNIQYF.

The chain joins TRBV15 to TRBJ2-5; 10 nucleotides line up with TRBD1. The CDR3 runs to 15 residues. Unmatched junction bases numbered 8, after V lost 5 bases and J lost 5 bases. CDR1 is LNHNV and CDR2 is YYDKDF in the germline V gene (reference sequence). The CDR3 coding sequence is TGTGCCACCAGCGGCCGGGACAGGGGAGGGGAGACCCAGTACTTC. Its translation: CATSGRDRGGETQYF.

Ten or more counts support this clonotype. The chain has TRBV6-5 and TRBJ1-1; D may be TRBD1 (5 bases). Trimming removed 0 bases from V and 1 base from J, with 9 bases in between. CDR1 is MNHEY, CDR2 SVGAGI, per germline. The CDR3 length is 15 residues. The DNA for the CDR3 is TGTGCCAGCAGTTACTCCGAAACAGGGAACACTGAAGCTTTCTTT. Protein sequence: CASSYSETGNTEAFF.

This clonotype was seen a handful of times. The chain is built from TRBV12-3 or TRBV12-4 and TRBJ1-1; possible D gene TRBD1, 5 bases. The CDR3 consists of 13 residues. V lost 7 bases and J lost 3, with 12 bases in between. The CDR3 sequence is CASKRGTYTEAFF. The CDR3 nucleotides read TGTGCCAGCAAGCGGGGGACGTACACTGAAGCTTTCTTT.

The chain joins TRBV10-3 to TRBJ2-2, with 8 nucleotides matching TRBD2. CDR1 is ENHRY and CDR2 is SYGVKD in the germline V gene. With 11 bases clipped from V and 4 bases from J, the junction kept 9 bases outside the gene matches. The CDR3 totals 14 residues. The CDR3 DNA sequence: TGTGCCGTGGCTGCGGGAGGTCCCACCGGGGAGCTGTTTTTT. Its protein product is CAVAAGGPTGELFF.

The J gene is TRBJ2-7, the V gene TRBV6-2 or TRBV6-3; D perhaps matches TRBD1 (5 bases). The V gene lost 8 bases and the J gene lost 2 bases, with 19 bases spanning the gap. The germline gives CDR1 MNHEY, CDR2 SVGEGT. This CDR3 comprises 15 residues. Here the CDR3 reads CASRSYPTVTYEQYF. Written as DNA, the CDR3 is TGTGCCAGCCGATCGTACCCGACAGTAACCTACGAGCAGTACTTC.

The chain carries TRBV14 and TRBJ2-2; TRBD1 is a possible D gene (6 bases). Trimming left V 2 bases short and J 2 bases short, with 12 bases between. The CDR3 is 16 amino acids. The V gene's germline CDR1 is SGHDN and CDR2 FVKESK. For the CDR3, the DNA is TGTGCCAGCAGCCAAACGGGACACTTAAACACCGGGGAGCTGTTTTTT. Translating gives CASSQTGHLNTGELFF.

This clonotype has just a few counts. The chain has TRBV4-2 and TRBJ2-3; the match to TRBD2 covers 7 bases. V trimming: 0 bases; J trimming: 3 bases; junction bases outside the gene matches: 6. The germline CDR1 and CDR2 sequences are LGHNA and YNFKEQ. The CDR3 totals 16 residues. The CDR3 loop reads CASSQDYPSGTDTQYF. Written as DNA, the CDR3 is TGTGCCAGCAGCCAAGATTACCCTAGCGGTACAGATACGCAGTATTTT.

This clonotype was detected ten times or more. The chain employs TRBV18 and TRBJ2-1, with D possibly TRBD1 on 6 matching bases. The CDR3 sequence is 15 residues long. Trimming removed 3 bases from V and 3 bases from J, with 12 bases in between. Per germline, CDR1 KGHSH and CDR2 LQKENI. The CDR3 loop is CASSPDRPDYNEQFF. The CDR3, as DNA: TGTGCCAGCTCACCCGACAGGCCTGACTACAATGAGCAGTTCTTC.

The chain has TRBV6-4 and TRBJ2-7; a possible D gene is TRBD2 (7 bases). In germline, CDR1 is MRHNA, CDR2 SNTAGT. CDR3 length: 14 residues. Trimming removed 5 bases at V and 1 base at J, with 12 bases between. The CDR3 coding sequence is TGTGCCAGCAGTAAAGAGGGGGGGTCCTACGAGCAGTACTTC. This translates into CASSKEGGSYEQYF.

V usage is TRBV20-1 and J usage is TRBJ2-5; unclear D gene. In germline, CDR1 is DFQATT, CDR2 SNEGSKA (reference sequence). This CDR3 has 16 amino acids. Trimming took off 0 bases at V and 2 bases at J, with 16 bases between the two ends. The CDR3: CSARDWGPMLQETQYF. In nucleotides, the CDR3 is TGCAGTGCTAGAGATTGGGGTCCGATGTTACAAGAGACCCAGTACTTC.

The gene calls are TRBV15 and TRBJ2-5, with a weak D call TRBD1 (6 bases). This CDR3 comprises 14 residues. CDR1 and CDR2 (germline): LNHNV, YYDKDF (reference sequence). Trimming took 1 base from V and 5 from J, leaving 11 bases between them. The DNA for the CDR3 is TGTGCCACCAGCAGAGGTCAGGGGTCGGAGACCCAGTACTTC. As protein: CATSRGQGSETQYF.

This clonotype has more than one count but fewer than ten. The chain carries TRBV12-3 or TRBV12-4 and TRBJ2-7, with D perhaps matching TRBD2 (5 bases). The CDR3 totals 12 residues. Trimming stripped 7 bases from V and 6 bases from J, with 13 bases between. The CDR3 DNA reads as TGTGCCAGCACCGCGGACTTTCCCGAGCAGTACTTC. It translates to CASTADFPEQYF.

A remark on this clonotype: One end of the junction varies from germline; a read error may be responsible. The chain has TRBV5-4 and TRBJ2-3, with D perhaps TRBD1 (6 bases). Looked up from germline, CDR1 is SGHNT and CDR2 is YYREEE (reference sequence). The length of the CDR3 is 13 residues. The CDR3 coding sequence is TGTGCCAGCAGCGAAGGACAGATAGATACGCGGTATTTT. As protein: CASSEGQIDTRYF.

This clonotype was seen only a few times. This chain uses TRBV11-2 with TRBJ2-3; 8 bases fit TRBD2. Germline-derived CDR1 and CDR2 are SGHAT and FQNNGV. The CDR3 extends over 13 amino acids. V shed 5 bases, J shed 9 bases, and the junction held 7 bases outside the gene matches. The CDR3 nucleotides read TGTGCCAGCAGCCCACGAGGACTAGCCACGCAGTATTTT. Translation: CASSPRGLATQYF.

This clonotype was counted ten times or more. The rearrangement links TRBV20-1 to TRBJ2-7; D may be TRBD2 (6 bases). The V end lost 6 bases, the J end lost 6 bases, and 12 bases lay between the germline ends. The CDR3 length is 11 residues. Germline V gives CDR1 DFQATT, CDR2 SNEGSKA (reference sequence). The CDR3 coding sequence is TGCAGTGCCAGACTAGGGTCCGAGCAGTACTTC. Amino acids: CSARLGSEQYF.

This clonotype has a handful of counts. The chain employs TRBV29-1 and TRBJ2-2, with D unclear. The CDR3 is 14 amino acids. The V end lost 5 bases, the J end lost 1 base, and 11 bases lay between the germline ends. Looked up from germline, CDR1 is SQVTM and CDR2 is ANQGSEA. In DNA form, the CDR3 reads TGCAGCGTTTGGTCTCAGATGAACACCGGGGAGCTGTTTTTT. Protein: CSVWSQMNTGELFF.

This chain links TRBV20-1 with TRBJ1-1; 9 bases agree with TRBD1. Germline CDR1 and CDR2: DFQATT and SNEGSKA (reference sequence). V shed 4 bases and J 5 bases; nucleotides not matched to a gene: 8. The CDR3 runs 14 residues. CDR3 protein: CSAIPGTGRTEAFF. DNA for the CDR3: TGCAGTGCTATACCCGGGACAGGGAGGACTGAAGCTTTCTTT.

This clonotype appeared once. V usage is TRBV7-9 and J usage is TRBJ2-5, with D possibly being TRBD1 or TRBD2 (5 bases each). CDR3 size: 14 residues. The V gene lost 5 bases and the J gene lost 5 bases, with 15 bases spanning the gap. From germline, CDR1 is SEHNR and CDR2 FQNEAQ (reference sequence). The CDR3 sequence is CASSLLLGDETQYF. DNA of the CDR3: TGTGCCAGCAGCCTATTACTGGGGGACGAGACCCAGTACTTC. The full variable domain, with the rest looked up from reference TRBV7-9 and TRBJ2-5, is DTGVSQNPRHKITKRGQNVTFRCDPISEHNRLYWYRQTLGQGPEFLTYFQNEAQLEKSRLLSDRFSAERPKGSFSTLEIQRTEQGDSAMYLCASSLLLGDETQYFGPGTRLLVL.

This clonotype appeared many times. The chain links TRBV5-1 to TRBJ1-6; unclear D gene. This CDR3 has 13 residues. Trimming removed 0 bases from V and 6 bases from J, with 4 bases in between. Germline-derived CDR1 and CDR2 are SGHRS and YFSETQ. The CDR3 region is CASSLDGNSPLHF. CDR3 nucleotides: TGCGCCAGCAGCTTGGACGGTAATTCACCCCTCCACTTT.

The chain links TRBV5-8 to TRBJ2-7; 7 nucleotides align to TRBD2. The CDR3 runs 16 residues. J gave up 6 bases and V 0 bases, and 12 bases lay outside the gene matches. Germline V CDR1 and CDR2: SGHTS, YDEGEE. CDR3 DNA: TGTGCCAGCAGCTTGGATTCGGGCGGGAGCATTTTCGAGCAGTACTTC. Encoded protein: CASSLDSGGSIFEQYF.